This T cell receptor beta chain was found in a study of long-term antiretroviral therapy in people with HIV. Every participant with HIV received treatment in the United States. immunoSEQ v3.0 was run at survey level. TCRdb's copy holds only in-frame clones and misses some; the assay was immunoSEQ multiplex PCR. The profile shows some 28,000 clones, about 86% of them singletons. Trimming took 2 bases from V and 0 from J, leaving 7 bases between them. Germline-derived CDR1 and CDR2 are ENHRY and SYGVKD. This CDR3 comprises 14 residues. This clone appeared a single time. This TCR was sampled from a woman in her 30s with HIV. The chain links TRBV10-3 to TRBJ2-5; D gene uncertain. Source: unsorted PBMCs, taken 0.8 years after starting antiretroviral therapy. CDR3 protein: CAISERANQETQYF. The CDR3 nucleotides are TGTGCCATCAGTGAGCGGGCAAACCAAGAGACCCAGTACTTC.